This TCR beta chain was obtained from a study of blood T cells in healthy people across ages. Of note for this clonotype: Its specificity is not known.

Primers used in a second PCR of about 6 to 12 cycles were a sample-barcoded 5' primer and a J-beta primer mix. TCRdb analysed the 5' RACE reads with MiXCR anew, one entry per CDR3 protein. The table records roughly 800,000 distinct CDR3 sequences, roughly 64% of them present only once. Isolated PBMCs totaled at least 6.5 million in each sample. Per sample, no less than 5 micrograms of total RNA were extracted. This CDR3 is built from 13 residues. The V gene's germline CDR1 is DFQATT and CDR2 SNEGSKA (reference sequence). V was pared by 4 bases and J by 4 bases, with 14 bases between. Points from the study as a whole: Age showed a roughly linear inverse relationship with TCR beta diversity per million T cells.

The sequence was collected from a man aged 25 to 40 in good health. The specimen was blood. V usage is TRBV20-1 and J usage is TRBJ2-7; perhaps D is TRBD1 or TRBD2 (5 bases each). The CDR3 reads CSATGDRFYEQYF. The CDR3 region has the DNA TGCAGTGCTACCGGGGACCGATTTTACGAGCAGTACTTC.